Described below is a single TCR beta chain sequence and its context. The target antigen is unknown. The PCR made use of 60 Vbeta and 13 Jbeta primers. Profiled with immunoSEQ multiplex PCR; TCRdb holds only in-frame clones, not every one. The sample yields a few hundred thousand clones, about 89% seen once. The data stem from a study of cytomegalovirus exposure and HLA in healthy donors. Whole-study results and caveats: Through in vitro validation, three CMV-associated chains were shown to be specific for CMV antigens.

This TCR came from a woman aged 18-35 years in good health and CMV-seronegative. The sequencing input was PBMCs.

The CDR3 DNA reads TGCGCCAGCAGTGAAGGGACAACTGGGGCCAACGTCCTGACTTTC. This sequence encodes CASSEGTTGANVLTF. The chain recombines TRBV10-1 with TRBJ2-6, with a weak D call TRBD1 (6 bases). The germline V gene has CDR1 WNHNN and CDR2 SYGVQD (reference sequence). The CDR3 spans 15 residues. Trimming left V 3 bases short and J 2 bases short, with 8 bases between.